This T cell receptor (beta chain) was profiled in a study of CD4 and CD8 cells across lung adenocarcinoma regions. This CDR3 comprises 17 residues. Germline-derived CDR1 and CDR2 are WNHNN and SYGVQD (reference sequence). Trimming took 11 bases from V and 12 from J, leaving 35 bases between them. TCRdb analysed the PCR reads with MiXCR anew, one entry per CDR3 protein. The table records fewer than 30,000 distinct CDR3 sequences, 53% of them present only once. Donors had localized lung adenocarcinoma, a non-small cell lung cancer. The sequenced sample consisted of CD8+ T cells from the center of a lung tumor. The rearrangement links TRBV10-1 to TRBJ2-4; tentatively, D is TRBD2 (5 bases). This TCR was sampled from a male donor with lung adenocarcinoma. The CD4 and CD8 labels of this study may be unreliable. CDR3 sequence (DNA): TGCGCCTGCTCTGCGGGCATCCTAAGCCTAGACAAAAAGACTCAGTACTTC. Its protein is CACSAGILSLDKKTQYF.